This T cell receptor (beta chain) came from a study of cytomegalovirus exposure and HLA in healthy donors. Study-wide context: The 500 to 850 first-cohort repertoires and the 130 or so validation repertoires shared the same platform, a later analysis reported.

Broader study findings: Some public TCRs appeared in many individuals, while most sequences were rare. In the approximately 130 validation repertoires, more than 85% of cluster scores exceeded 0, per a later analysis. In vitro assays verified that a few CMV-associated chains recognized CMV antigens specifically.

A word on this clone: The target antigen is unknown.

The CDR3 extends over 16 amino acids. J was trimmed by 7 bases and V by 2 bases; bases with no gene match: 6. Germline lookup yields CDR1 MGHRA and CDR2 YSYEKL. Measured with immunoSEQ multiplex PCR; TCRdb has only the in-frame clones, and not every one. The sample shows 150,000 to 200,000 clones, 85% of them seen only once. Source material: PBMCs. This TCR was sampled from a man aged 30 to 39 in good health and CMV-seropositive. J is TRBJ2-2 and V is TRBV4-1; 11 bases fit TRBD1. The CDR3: CASSQLGQGASGELFF. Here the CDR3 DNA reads TGCGCCAGCAGCCAATTAGGACAGGGGGCAAGCGGGGAGCTGTTTTTT.